The sample holds a few counts of the clone carrying this T cell receptor (beta chain). This CDR3 is 14 amino acids long. Germline CDR1 LNHNV, CDR2 YYDKDF (reference sequence). Trimming took off 0 bases at V and 6 bases at J, with 12 bases between the two ends. Preparation of the TCRbeta library involved a method that used unique molecular identifiers. TCRdb processed the PCR reads anew with MiXCR; each CDR3 protein has one entry. There are roughly 300,000 distinct CDR3 sequences in the sample; about a tenth occur only once, and around 2.5% lies in the top ten. This record comes from a study of T-cell reconstitution after alpha-beta-depleted transplantation in children.

The chain carries TRBV15 and TRBJ2-7; maybe TRBD2 (5 bases). Sample: PBMCs from the stem cell graft donor, taken from the stem cell graft. The source is a human donor who donated a stem cell graft to a child with acute lymphoblastic leukemia. The CDR3 nucleotides are TGTGCCACCAGCAGAGAACATGGAGGACCCGAGCAGTACTTC. Amino acids: CATSREHGGPEQYF.